The present TCR beta chain was sequenced within a study of blood T cell repertoires in COVID-19. Study at large: Sources were T cells, B-cell-depleted T cells, or PBMCs; the material itself was cDNA or gDNA.

In the authors' methods: Estimates of nucleated cell counts were drawn from the amplification of reference gene primers. The data were produced by immunoSEQ multiplex PCR, yet TCRdb's version contains in-frame clones alone and is incomplete. That table is the source of V, J and clone size, and D and trimming were worked out from the DNA. The data show fewer than 500,000 clones, with more than 75% seen just once and more than 1% held by the top ten. CDR1 is SEHNR and CDR2 is FQNEAQ in the germline V gene (reference sequence). V was cut by 2 bases and J by 2 bases, with 7 bases left in between. The CDR3 sequence is 14 residues long.

Source material: peripheral blood. This chain uses TRBV7-9 with TRBJ2-1; D remains ambiguous. The clonotype originates from a human donor with acute or convalescent COVID-19. The donor label of this sample is uncertain. The CDR3 bases are TGTGCCAGCAGCTTACTCGCAGCCTACAATGAGCAGTTCTTC. Encoded protein: CASSLLAAYNEQFF.